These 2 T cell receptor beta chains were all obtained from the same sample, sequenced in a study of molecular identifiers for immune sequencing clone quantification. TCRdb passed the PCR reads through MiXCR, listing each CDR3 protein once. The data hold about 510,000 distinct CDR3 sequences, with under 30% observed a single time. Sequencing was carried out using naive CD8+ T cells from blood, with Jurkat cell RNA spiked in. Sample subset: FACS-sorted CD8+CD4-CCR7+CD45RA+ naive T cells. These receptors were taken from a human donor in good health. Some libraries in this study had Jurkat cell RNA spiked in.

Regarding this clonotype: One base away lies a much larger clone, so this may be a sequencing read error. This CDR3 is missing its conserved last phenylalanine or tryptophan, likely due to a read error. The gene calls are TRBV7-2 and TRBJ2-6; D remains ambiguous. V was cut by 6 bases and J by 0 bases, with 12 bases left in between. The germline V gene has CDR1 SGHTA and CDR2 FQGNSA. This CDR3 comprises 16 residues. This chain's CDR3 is CASSPSRGSGANVLTL. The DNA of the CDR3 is TGTGCCAGCAGTCCCTCGAGAGGCTCTGGGGCCAACGTCCTGACTCTC.

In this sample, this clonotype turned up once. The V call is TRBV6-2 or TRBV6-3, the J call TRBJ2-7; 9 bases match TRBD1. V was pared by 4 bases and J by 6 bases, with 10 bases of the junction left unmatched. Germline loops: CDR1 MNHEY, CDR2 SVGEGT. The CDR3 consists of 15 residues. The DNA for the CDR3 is TGTGCCAGCAGTTTTACCGGGACAGGGTTCTCCGAGCAGTACTTC. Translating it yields CASSFTGTGFSEQYF.